One and the same sample provided the 12 T cell receptor beta chains below, sequenced in a study of molecular identifiers for immune sequencing clone quantification. TCRdb reprocessed the PCR reads via MiXCR and lists one record per CDR3 protein. The table includes just under 650,000 distinct CDR3 sequences, 15% to 20% detected once. Sequenced material: naive CD8+ T cells from blood, with Jurkat cell RNA spiked in. Sample subset: FACS-sorted CD8+CD4-CCR7+CD45RA+ naive T cells. These receptors all stem from a human donor in good health. Some libraries in this study had Jurkat cell RNA spiked in.

This clonotype was found many times. The chain recombines TRBV9 with TRBJ1-5, with 10 nucleotides matching TRBD1. In germline, CDR1 is SGDLS, CDR2 YYNGEE. The CDR3 totals 16 residues. With V trimmed by 3 bases and J by 3 bases, 6 bases remained unmatched. The CDR3 DNA is TGTGCCAGCAGCGCGGGACAGGGGCCTTTCAATCAGCCCCAGCATTTT. This translates into CASSAGQGPFNQPQHF.

This clonotype was detected only a few times. This rearrangement joins TRBV28 to TRBJ2-1; unclear D gene. Germline CDR1 MDHEN, CDR2 SYDVKM. CDR3 length equals 14 residues. Trimming shortened V by 2 bases and J by 5 bases, and 10 bases separated the two germline ends. This CDR3 is CASSLAPNNNEQFF. Written as DNA, the CDR3 is TGTGCCAGCAGTTTAGCCCCGAATAACAATGAGCAGTTCTTC. The variable domain in full, completed from reference TRBV28 and TRBJ2-1, reads DVKVTQSSRYLVKRTGEKVFLECVQDMDHENMFWYRQDPGLGLRLIYFSYDVKMKEKGDIPEGYSVSREKKERFSLILESASTNQTSMYLCASSLAPNNNEQFFGPGTRLTVL.

The genes are TRBV6-2 or TRBV6-3 and TRBJ2-5, with D unresolved. Per germline, CDR1 MNHEY and CDR2 SVGEGT. V lost 0 bases, J lost 4 bases, and 12 bases lay in between. The CDR3 has 15 amino acids. This CDR3 is CASSYSSGWGETQYF. DNA of the CDR3: TGTGCCAGCAGTTACTCCTCGGGTTGGGGAGAGACCCAGTACTTC.

This clonotype has a count of ten or more. V gene TRBV12-3 or TRBV12-4 combines with J gene TRBJ2-5; D remains ambiguous. Between the trimmed V and J ends, which lost 3 bases and 2 bases, there was a span of 7 bases. CDR3 length: 13 amino acids. The DNA of the CDR3 is TGTGCCAGCAGTTTTATCGGTCAAGAGACCCAGTACTTC. This codes for CASSFIGQETQYF.

This clonotype showed up many times. The chain couples TRBV10-2 to TRBJ2-7; 10 positions match TRBD2. The germline CDR1 and CDR2 sequences are WSHSY and SAAADI. Unmatched junction bases numbered 3, after V lost 2 bases and J lost 2 bases. The CDR3 is made up of 15 amino acids. The CDR3 loop is CASSEGAGGTYEQYF. The CDR3 DNA is TGCGCCAGCAGTGAGGGAGCGGGGGGGACCTACGAGCAGTACTTC.

This chain links TRBV20-1 with TRBJ2-1; 13 nucleotides line up with TRBD2. CDR3 length equals 20 residues. The J segment lost 8 bases and the V segment lost 3 bases, leaving 22 bases of the junction unmatched. CDR1 is DFQATT, CDR2 SNEGSKA, per germline (reference sequence). CDR3 residues: CSASGRLAGGPNPFSHEQFF. As DNA, the CDR3 is TGCAGTGCTAGTGGTCGACTAGCGGGGGGCCCCAACCCTTTCTCCCATGAGCAGTTCTTC.

This clonotype was detected ten times or more. The V and J genes are TRBV9 and TRBJ2-1, with 9 bases fitting TRBD2. V lost 4 bases and J lost 4; bases outside the gene matches: 6. Germline values: CDR1 SGDLS, CDR2 YYNGEE. The CDR3 loop spans 15 amino acids. The CDR3 coding sequence is TGTGCCAGCAGCCCCGCTAGCGGGGATTACAATGAGCAGTTCTTC. Translated: CASSPASGDYNEQFF.

Turning to this clonotype: A much larger clone is a single base away; this may be a read error. This rearrangement joins TRBV20-1 to TRBJ2-5, with 10 bases fitting TRBD2. This CDR3 spans 15 amino acids. Losses at the gene ends were 4 bases for V and 4 bases for J; bases not matched to a gene: 9. Germline-derived CDR1 and CDR2 are DFQATT and SNEGSKA (reference sequence). The CDR3 sequence: CSAKEIAGGSETQYF. The CDR3 DNA follows: TGCAGTGCTAAGGAAATAGCGGGGGGATCAGAGACCCAGTACTTC.

This clonotype was observed at least ten times. This chain joins TRBV10-3 and TRBJ2-7, with D perhaps matching TRBD1 or TRBD2 (5 bases each). Between the trimmed V and J ends, which lost 3 bases and 5 bases, there was a span of 8 bases. Per germline, CDR1 ENHRY and CDR2 SYGVKD. This CDR3 spans 12 amino acids. DNA for the CDR3: TGTGCCATCAGTGACAGGGAGAACGAGCAGTACTTC. It yields the protein CAISDRENEQYF.

This clonotype has ten or more counts. The V call is TRBV7-2, the J call TRBJ2-1; 10 nucleotides line up with TRBD2. Losses at the gene ends were 5 bases for V and 0 bases for J; bases not matched to a gene: 4. Germline V CDR1 and CDR2: SGHTA, FQGNSA. CDR3 length equals 16 residues. DNA of the CDR3: TGTGCCAGCAGCCCACTAGCGGGGAGCTCCTACAATGAGCAGTTCTTC. This translates into CASSPLAGSSYNEQFF.

This clonotype occurred many times. The chain uses TRBV20-1 and TRBJ2-7, with TRBD2 matching over 11 bases. V was pared by 2 bases and J by 0 bases, with 15 bases of the junction left unmatched. CDR1 DFQATT and CDR2 SNEGSKA come from the germline V gene (reference sequence). The CDR3 totals 19 residues. The CDR3 spells CSARSGLAGGGLDSYEQYF. CDR3 bases: TGCAGTGCTAGAAGTGGGCTAGCGGGAGGCGGCCTTGACTCCTACGAGCAGTACTTC.

On this clonotype: Just one base apart from a much larger clone, this may be a read error. The V gene is TRBV7-9, the J gene TRBJ1-1, with 7 bases that match TRBD1. The CDR3 extends over 14 amino acids. The V gene's germline CDR1 is SEHNR and CDR2 FQNEAQ (reference sequence). V was clipped by 6 bases and J by 9 bases; unmatched bases: 13. The CDR3: CASRLPGTAFKAFF. The CDR3 DNA follows: TGTGCCAGCAGATTACCCGGGACAGCGTTTAAAGCTTTCTTT. Complete variable domain (other parts from reference TRBV7-9 and TRBJ1-1): DTGVSQNPRHKITKRGQNVTFRCDPISEHNRLYWYRQTLGQGPEFLTYFQNEAQLEKSRLLSDRFSAERPKGSFSTLEIQRTEQGDSAMYLCASRLPGTAFKAFFGQGTRLTVV.